Detailed here is one T cell receptor (beta chain). This sample is drawn from a study of glioma-infiltrating T cells after dendritic cell vaccination. The CDR3 has 13 residues. V lost 2 bases to trimming and J lost 14 bases; unmatched junction nucleotides: 11. The germline V gene has CDR1 GTSNPN and CDR2 SVGIG (reference sequence). All glioblastoma patients lacked an isocitrate dehydrogenase mutation. The method was immunoSEQ multiplex PCR; TCRdb's version includes in-frame clones alone and lacks a portion of them. The data show approximately 3,800 clones, 80% to 95% seen once. The chain has TRBV30 and TRBJ2-1; 8 bases line up with TRBD1. The clonotype was recovered from a human donor with glioblastoma. Sequenced material: blood, taken before dendritic cell vaccination. Written as DNA, the CDR3 is TGTGCCTGGAGTCCCAAAGAGACAGGGGTGGAGTTCTTC. Translating it yields CAWSPKETGVEFF.